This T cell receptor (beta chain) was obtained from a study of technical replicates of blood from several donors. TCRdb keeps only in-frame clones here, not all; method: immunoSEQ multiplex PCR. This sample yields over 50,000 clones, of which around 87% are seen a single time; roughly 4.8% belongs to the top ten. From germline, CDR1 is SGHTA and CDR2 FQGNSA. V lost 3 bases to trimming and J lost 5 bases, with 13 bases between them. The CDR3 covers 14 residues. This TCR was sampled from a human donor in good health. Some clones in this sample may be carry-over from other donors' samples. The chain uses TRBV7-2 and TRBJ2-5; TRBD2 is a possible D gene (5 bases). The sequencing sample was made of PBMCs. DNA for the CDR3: TGTGCCAGCAGCTTTCTTCCCGGCGGGGAGACCCAGTACTTC. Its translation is CASSFLPGGETQYF. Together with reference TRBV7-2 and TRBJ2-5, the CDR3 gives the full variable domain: GAGVSQSPSNKVTEKGKDVELRCDPISGHTALYWYRQSLGQGLEFLIYFQGNSAPDKSGLPSDRFSAERTGGSVSTLTIQRTQQEDSAVYLCASSFLPGGETQYFGPGTRLLVL.